The rows below give T cell receptor beta chains drawn from one sample of a study of blood T cell repertoires in COVID-19. Generated by immunoSEQ multiplex PCR, the TCRdb table keeps only in-frame clones and is missing some. The sample has tens of thousands of clones, more than 70% seen once. Sample: peripheral blood. The origin of the receptors is a man aged 55 to 69 with acute or convalescent COVID-19. Both conserved end residues are trimmed from each CDR3. Each record gives: J gene, V gene, CDR3 protein.

>TRBJ2-5|TRBV7-7
ASSSGSSGETQY
>TRBJ2-2|TRBV10-3
AIRVSTGGVGELF
>TRBJ1-1|TRBV18
ASSRAPTALNTEAF
>TRBJ1-5|TRBV5-3
ARSLSISGQDRVHQPQH
>TRBJ1-2|TRBV30
AGSLQAFYGYT
>TRBJ1-5|TRBV18
ASSRIAGADQPQH
>TRBJ1-3|TRBV19
ASRVAGSGNTIY
>TRBJ1-1|TRBV3-1/TRBV3-2
ASSPRRENTEAF
>TRBJ2-4|TRBV11-2
ASRGPGHQAKNIQY
>TRBJ1-1|TRBV10-1
ASSVAGRGTEAF
>TRBJ2-7|TRBV2
ASSETGFDEQY
>TRBJ1-1|TRBV11-3
ASSFGGFTEAF
>TRBJ1-2|TRBV5-5
ASSLRTANYGYT
>TRBJ2-7|TRBV6-5
ASTLLKTSGYEQY
>TRBJ1-2|TRBV25-1
ASSESRFGGANYGYT
>TRBJ1-3|TRBV9
ASSVGGHSGNTIY
>TRBJ2-3|TRBV27
ASSLVSGRLITDTQY
>TRBJ1-4|TRBV11-2
ASSLRGTVFNEKLF
>TRBJ1-2|TRBV28
ASGQGFGYT
>TRBJ2-2|TRBV2
ASSGTSRTGELF
>TRBJ1-6|TRBV5-6
ASSRDRDSPLH
>TRBJ2-7|TRBV5-1
ASSRLGGAGYEQY
>TRBJ2-2|TRBV25-1
ASKATGDTGELF
>TRBJ2-5|TRBV5-5
ASSRRAGGPVETQY
>TRBJ1-6|TRBV5-1
ASSLDIPGNSPLH
>TRBJ1-1|TRBV30
AWTPQGGATEAF
>TRBJ2-2|TRBV27
ASSFLTGVDTGELF
>TRBJ2-4|TRBV18
ASSEGGNIQY
>TRBJ2-1|TRBV2
ASSELGTGVADEQF
>TRBJ1-5|TRBV28
ASRTGGNQPQH
>TRBJ2-1|TRBV2
ATRSETSGGSLF
>TRBJ1-5|TRBV14
ASSQFGRGQVGENQPQH
>TRBJ1-2|TRBV28
ASREGQGGGYT
>TRBJ2-7|TRBV9
ASSVAGTRDYEQY
>TRBJ2-3|TRBV2
ASSEQGPHTDTQY
>TRBJ2-2|TRBV2
ASMWGLAANTGELF
>TRBJ2-6|TRBV27
ASSPGRATPGANVLT
>TRBJ2-5|TRBV2
ASRGAGEETQY
>TRBJ1-1|TRBV19
ASSLRTGDMAF
>TRBJ2-1|TRBV27
ASSLDGTGYNEQF
>TRBJ2-1|TRBV27
ASSRTFNEQF
>TRBJ2-7|TRBV27
ASLRTGTHEQY
>TRBJ2-3|TRBV28
ASSSSGSRTDTQY
>TRBJ1-5|TRBV5-8
ASSLDGIQPQH
>TRBJ2-5|TRBV5-4
ASSRSAGGRQETQY
>TRBJ1-1|TRBV20-1
SPRDTEAF
>TRBJ2-3|TRBV9
ASSDVTSGYTDTQY
>TRBJ1-1|TRBV19
ASSSRDRGPNTEAF
>TRBJ2-5|TRBV3-1/TRBV3-2
ASSPSGGNQETQY
>TRBJ1-3|TRBV28
ASRRGAVSGNTIY